This is a list of T cell receptor beta chains from one sample in a study of cytomegalovirus exposure and HLA in healthy donors. The assay was immunoSEQ multiplex PCR, and TCRdb's table has in-frame clones only and misses some. Recorded here are about 77,000 clones; the top ten clones represent around 13%. The material sequenced was PBMCs. These receptor sequences come from a man aged 45-65 years in good health and CMV-seropositive. The CDR3 runs from the conserved cysteine through the conserved F or W. The D gene is left open where the match is weak.

CDR3nt	CDR3aa	v_gene	j_gene	d_gene
TGTGCCAGCAGTTCCTCCGGGACAGGGGTCCCATTTCAGTACTTC	CASSSSGTGVPFQYF	TRBV27	TRBJ2-4	TRBD1
TGTGCCAGCAGTTTGGGACTAGCGGTCCGCGGGAACACCGGGGAGCTGTTTTTT	CASSLGLAVRGNTGELFF	TRBV27	TRBJ2-2	TRBD2
TGTGCCAGCAGTGAATTGCGGGACCCTTCCTACACCTTC	CASSELRDPSYTF	TRBV25-1	TRBJ1-2	NA
TGTGCCAGCAGCTGGGACAGTAGAGCTGAAGCTTTCTTT	CASSWDSRAEAFF	TRBV7-3	TRBJ1-1	TRBD1
TGTGCCAGCAGTCCCGGGCTTGGACTAGCGGATTCCTACGAGCAGTACTTC	CASSPGLGLADSYEQYF	TRBV27	TRBJ2-7	TRBD2
TGTGCCAGCAGTTTCTGGGACACCCCCTACGAGCAGTACTTC	CASSFWDTPYEQYF	TRBV28	TRBJ2-7	NA
TGCGCCAGCAGCTTGAGGCCAGGCCGGAATTCACCCCTCCACTTT	CASSLRPGRNSPLHF	TRBV5-1	TRBJ1-6	NA
TGTGCCAGCAGTGTAACGGGGGGAAGGAATGAAAAACTGTTTTTT	CASSVTGGRNEKLFF	TRBV6-5	TRBJ1-4	NA
TGTGCCAGTAGCACGACAGAGGACACTGAAGCTTTCTTT	CASSTTEDTEAFF	TRBV19	TRBJ1-1	NA
TGTGCCAGCAGTGGAGAGGCCTACGAGCAGTACTTC	CASSGEAYEQYF	TRBV6-6	TRBJ2-7	NA
TGTGCCAGTAGTATAGACAGGGAAAGAGTAGATCAGCCCCAGCATTTT	CASSIDRERVDQPQHF	TRBV19	TRBJ1-5	NA